The 21 T cell receptor beta chains listed next were all sequenced from one sample in a study of tissue T cells after allogeneic stem cell transplantation. Produced via immunoSEQ multiplex PCR; TCRdb's table is partial and in-frame only. The sample contains 20,000 to 30,000 clones, about 90% of which appear only once. This sample comprised blood, obtained before transplantation. The receptor source for this set is a male donor aged 60 or over who later had graft-versus-host disease after an allogeneic stem cell transplant.

This chain joins TRBV19 and TRBJ2-2; 8 bases map to TRBD1. V shed 5 bases, J shed 9 bases, and the junction held 5 bases outside the gene matches. CDR1 and CDR2 from the germline V gene are LNHDA and SQIVND (reference sequence). The CDR3 consists of 13 residues. The CDR3 loop is CASSDRGGRELFF. The CDR3 DNA is TGTGCCAGTAGTGACAGGGGAGGACGGGAGCTGTTTTTT.

Only one count was recorded for this clone. This chain joins TRBV5-1 and TRBJ2-2; 7 bases line up with TRBD2. This CDR3 is 16 amino acids long. CDR1 and CDR2 from the germline V gene are SGHRS and YFSETQ. J was trimmed by 5 bases and V by 4 bases; bases with no gene match: 11. CDR3 DNA: TGCGCCAGCAGCCCGCGGGGGAACAAAGGTACCGGGGAGCTGTTTTTT. It translates to CASSPRGNKGTGELFF.

In this sample, this clone turned up a few times. The gene calls are TRBV30 and TRBJ2-5; no clear D. V was trimmed by 0 bases and J by 7 bases, leaving 6 bases between them. Germline V CDR1 and CDR2: GTSNPN, SVGIG (reference sequence). There are 11 residues in the CDR3. CDR3 DNA: TGTGCCTGGAGTGTGCCCGGGACCCAGTACTTC. Protein product: CAWSVPGTQYF. The full variable domain, in which reference TRBV30 and TRBJ2-5 provide the parts outside the CDR3, is SQTIHQWPATLVQPVGSPLSLECTVEGTSNPNLYWYRQAAGRGLQLLFYSVGIGQISSEVPQNLSASRPQDRQFILSSKKLLLSDSGFYLCAWSVPGTQYFGPGTRLLVL.

This chain links TRBV3-1 (or the pseudogene TRBV3-2) with TRBJ2-7; 9 bases are a match to TRBD1. With V trimmed by 4 bases and J by 2 bases, 6 bases remained unmatched. CDR1 and CDR2 (germline): LGHDT, YNNKEL (reference sequence). The CDR3 is made up of 15 amino acids. The CDR3 loop is CASSLDRGQAYEQYF. The CDR3 bases are TGTGCCAGCAGCCTGGACAGGGGCCAAGCCTACGAGCAGTACTTC.

The chain employs TRBV24-1 and TRBJ2-1; no reliable D call. Germline V gene sequence: CDR1 KGHDR, CDR2 SFDVKD. The CDR3 contains 15 residues. V was shortened by 1 base and J by 8 bases, with 14 bases between the two germline ends. CDR3 in DNA: TGTGCCACCAGTGATTTAAGGACCCCGGGCGATGAGCAGTTCTTC. Amino acid sequence: CATSDLRTPGDEQFF.

This sequence joins TRBV7-2 and TRBJ2-7; TRBD1 agrees at 9 bases. Germline assignment: CDR1 SGHTA and CDR2 FQGNSA. J was trimmed by 2 bases and V by 7 bases; bases with no gene match: 3. This CDR3 has 13 amino acids. The CDR3 loop reads CASTGQGTYEQYF. CDR3 coding DNA: TGTGCCAGCACGGGACAGGGTACCTACGAGCAGTACTTC.

This sequence joins TRBV30 and TRBJ1-2, with 11 bases fitting TRBD1. CDR3 size: 14 residues. Germline V gives CDR1 GTSNPN, CDR2 SVGIG (reference sequence). The ends lost 5 bases at V and 0 bases at J; junction bases unmatched: 2. The CDR3 loop is CAWGTGGTNYGYTF. The DNA for the CDR3 is TGTGCCTGGGGGACAGGGGGGACTAACTATGGCTACACCTTC.

The V call is TRBV7-2, the J call TRBJ1-1, with TRBD1 matching 8 bases. V lost 3 bases and J lost 5; bases outside the gene matches: 8. Germline V gene sequence: CDR1 SGHTA, CDR2 FQGNSA. CDR3 size: 15 residues. CDR3 region: CASSFGTGGGTEAFF. The CDR3, as DNA: TGTGCCAGCAGCTTCGGTACAGGGGGGGGAACTGAAGCTTTCTTT.

The J gene is TRBJ1-6, the V gene TRBV19, with TRBD1 matching 9 bases. The CDR3 covers 16 residues. The ends lost 3 bases at V and 9 bases at J; junction bases unmatched: 9. Germline values: CDR1 LNHDA, CDR2 SQIVND (reference sequence). CDR3 in amino acids: CASSIGPQGASSPLHF. Written as DNA, the CDR3 is TGTGCCAGTAGTATCGGCCCACAGGGGGCTAGTTCACCCCTCCACTTT.

The chain combines TRBV7-2 with TRBJ2-3, with D uncertain. From germline, CDR1 is SGHTA and CDR2 FQGNSA. This CDR3 is built from 14 residues. With 2 bases removed from V and 1 base from J, the gap between germline ends came to 7 bases. The CDR3 sequence: CASSLNAGTDTQYF. CDR3 bases: TGTGCCAGCAGCTTAAATGCAGGCACAGATACGCAGTATTTT.

The chain is built from TRBV5-1 and TRBJ1-5; D unresolved. The V gene lost 4 bases and the J gene lost 9 bases, with 17 bases spanning the gap. The CDR3 consists of 14 residues. CDR1 and CDR2 from the germline V gene are SGHRS and YFSETQ. The CDR3 nucleotides are TGCGCCAGCAGCGAGACATGGCAGATCGGGCCCCAGCATTTT. Its translation is CASSETWQIGPQHF.

This chain connects TRBV3-1 (or the pseudogene TRBV3-2) to TRBJ2-7; the D gene could be TRBD1 or TRBD2 (5 bases each). The germline CDR1 and CDR2 sequences are LGHDT and YNNKEL (reference sequence). Trimming removed 4 bases from V and 0 bases from J, with 13 bases in between. The CDR3 contains 15 residues. This CDR3 reads CASSPGTASSYEQYF. The CDR3 DNA reads as TGTGCCAGCAGCCCCGGGACGGCGAGCTCCTACGAGCAGTACTTC.

This clone was observed a handful of times. The rearrangement links TRBV2 to TRBJ2-4, with D unclear. CDR1 SNHLY and CDR2 FYNNEI come from the germline V gene. The germline V and J ends were trimmed by 9 bases and 2 bases, with 11 bases remaining between them. This CDR3 region has 13 residues. DNA for the CDR3: TGTGCCAGTCCGGGTCGGTCCAAAAACATTCAGTACTTC. It encodes CASPGRSKNIQYF.

The genes are TRBV11-2 and TRBJ2-2, with 7 nucleotides matching TRBD1. The germline CDR1 and CDR2 sequences are SGHAT and FQNNGV. This CDR3 region has 16 residues. The V and J ends lost 2 bases and 4 bases, in that order; junction bases with no gene match: 7. The CDR3 loop reads CASSLLETGITGELFF. The CDR3 DNA is TGTGCCAGCAGCTTACTTGAGACAGGGATCACCGGGGAGCTGTTTTTT.

The rearrangement joins TRBV27 to TRBJ2-7, with 12 bases matching TRBD2. The CDR3 is 18 residues long. CDR1 is MNHEY and CDR2 is SMNVEV in the germline V gene (reference sequence). J lost 2 bases, V lost 7 bases, and 15 bases had no gene match. DNA for the CDR3: TGTGCCAGCAACTTGACCCGGAAGACTAGCGGGGGACCCTACGAGCAGTACTTC. Translating it yields CASNLTRKTSGGPYEQYF.

This clone was found a few times. This rearrangement joins TRBV28 to TRBJ1-1; D is undetermined. The CDR3 covers 11 residues. CDR1 and CDR2 from the germline V gene are MDHEN and SYDVKM. V was clipped by 6 bases and J by 8 bases, with 10 bases between them. CDR3 sequence (DNA): TGTGCCAGCAGCCCCAACGGGGAAGCTTTCTTT. This encodes CASSPNGEAFF.

The chain is built from TRBV2 and TRBJ1-2; D remains ambiguous. The ends were cut back, 3 bases at V and 0 bases at J, with 20 bases in the middle. From germline, CDR1 is SNHLY and CDR2 FYNNEI. The CDR3 runs 18 residues. CDR3 nucleotides: TGTGCCAGCAGTGATTCCCGCCTATTTGAGAGATCTAACTATGGCTACACCTTC. Translation gives CASSDSRLFERSNYGYTF.

This clone was recorded only once. Here the CDR3 DNA reads TGTGCCAGCAGCCTAGGTCACGGGTCCTACGAGCAGTACTTC. Its translation: CASSLGHGSYEQYF. This chain links TRBV2 with TRBJ2-7; D uncertain. V dropped 6 bases and J dropped 1 base, with 13 bases sitting between them. Germline CDR1 SNHLY, CDR2 FYNNEI. The CDR3 sequence is 14 residues long.

The rearrangement links TRBV3-1 (or the pseudogene TRBV3-2) to TRBJ1-1; D remains ambiguous. Germline V gene lookup returns CDR1 LGHDT and CDR2 YNNKEL (reference sequence). The CDR3 has 13 amino acids. The V gene lost 3 bases and the J gene lost 5 bases, with 10 bases spanning the gap. CDR3 protein: CASSQNTATEAFF. The CDR3 DNA follows: TGTGCCAGCAGCCAGAACACGGCGACTGAAGCTTTCTTT.

The J gene is TRBJ1-6, the V gene TRBV9, with TRBD1 matching over 7 bases. Germline CDR1 reads SGDLS; CDR2 reads YYNGEE. This CDR3 contains 14 residues. J was trimmed by 5 bases and V by 3 bases; bases with no gene match: 2. The CDR3 here is CASSATGNNSPLHF. Here the CDR3 DNA reads TGTGCCAGCAGCGCGACAGGGAATAATTCACCCCTCCACTTT.

Only one count was recorded for this clone. The chain couples TRBV6-5 to TRBJ2-3; 10 positions agree with TRBD1. The CDR3 runs 15 residues. Germline assignment: CDR1 MNHEY and CDR2 SVGAGI. The J segment lost 8 bases and the V segment lost 8 bases, leaving 13 bases of the junction unmatched. The CDR3: CASGRGTGVSVTQYF. The CDR3 DNA reads TGTGCCAGCGGAAGGGGGACAGGGGTTTCGGTTACGCAGTATTTT.